This T cell receptor beta chain was sequenced during a study of T cells in Graves' hyperthyroidism and ophthalmopathy. Broader study findings: Expanded thyroid clonotypes (above 0.001) were mostly also found in blood. Researchers report that a 13 V-J model separated ophthalmopathy from stable hyperthyroidism.

RNA transcripts gave rise to amplified TCR beta CDR3 regions. Researchers ran a first-round RT-PCR on the TCR CDR3 using the HTBI primer set. TCRdb processed the multiplex PCR reads anew with MiXCR; each CDR3 protein has one entry. The data show approximately 520,000 distinct CDR3 sequences, approximately 25% seen once. The CDR3 is made up of 15 amino acids. Looked up from germline, CDR1 is MNHEY and CDR2 is SMNVEV (reference sequence). The V end was cut by 5 bases, the J end by 0 bases, with 14 bases between. This clonotype was seen ten or more times. Its target is unknown. Isolation of PBMCs was performed on around 9.7 ml fresh peripheral blood.

This sequence originates from a woman under 40 with Graves' ophthalmopathy. This chain joins TRBV27 and TRBJ2-7; weak D call: TRBD1 (6 bases). Sequenced sample: blood. The CDR3 spells CASSTTGYGSYEQYF. CDR3 DNA sequence: TGTGCCAGCAGTACCACAGGGTATGGCTCCTACGAGCAGTACTTC.